A selection of T cell receptor beta chains follows, all from one sample in a study of blood T cell repertoires in COVID-19. Measured with immunoSEQ multiplex PCR; TCRdb has only the in-frame clones, and not every one. The table records about 300,000 clones, around 90% of them present only once. The sequencing sample was made of PBMCs or T cells enriched from blood (not recorded which). The receptor source for this set is a woman between 40 and 55 years old who had recovered from COVID-19. Both conserved end residues are part of each CDR3. D genes are given only for firm matches. Some rows mark clone size as missing; the rest say once, few, many or name a class of expanded clone.

D gene	V gene	J gene	clone size	CDR3 protein	CDR3 DNA
NA	TRBV24-1	TRBJ2-3	NA	CATSGQPDTQYF	TGTGCCACCAGTGGACAGCCGGATACGCAGTATTTT
TRBD2	TRBV3-1/TRBV3-2	TRBJ2-5	NA	CASSHTRASGGFEETQYF	TGTGCCAGCAGCCATACACGGGCTAGCGGGGGGTTCGAAGAGACCCAGTACTTC
TRBD1	TRBV9	TRBJ2-3	NA	CATQEGDRAIDTQYF	TGTGCCACCCAGGAGGGGGACAGGGCCATAGATACGCAGTATTTT
TRBD1	TRBV2	TRBJ1-2	NA	CASSFDRAGGYTF	TGTGCCAGCAGCTTCGACAGGGCTGGTGGCTACACCTTC
NA	TRBV12-5	TRBJ1-5	NA	CASGSGQPQHF	TGTGCTAGTGGTTCGGGTCAGCCCCAGCATTTT
NA	TRBV7-6	TRBJ1-2	NA	CASSLIHGTPNGYTF	TGTGCCAGCAGCTTAATCCACGGGACACCTAATGGCTACACCTTC
NA	TRBV7-9	TRBJ1-5	NA	CASSPWGLDQDQPQHF	TGTGCCAGCAGCCCGTGGGGGCTAGACCAGGATCAGCCCCAGCATTTT
TRBD2	TRBV5-1	TRBJ2-7	NA	CASSRGTSDAYEQYF	TGCGCCAGCAGCCGAGGGACTAGCGATGCATACGAGCAGTACTTC
TRBD1	TRBV6-5	TRBJ1-1	NA	CASSKQGVDEAFF	TGTGCCAGCAGTAAACAGGGGGTGGATGAAGCTTTCTTT
TRBD1	TRBV5-1	TRBJ1-1	NA	CASSSRTGRNTEAFF	TGCGCCAGCAGCTCCCGGACAGGGAGGAACACTGAAGCTTTCTTT
TRBD2	TRBV4-1	TRBJ2-1	NA	CASSHHPGGREGNEQFF	TGCGCCAGCAGCCATCACCCGGGGGGGCGGGAAGGCAATGAGCAGTTCTTC
NA	TRBV29-1	TRBJ1-1	NA	CTGLLNTEAFF	TGCACGGGACTGTTGAACACTGAAGCTTTCTTT
TRBD1	TRBV9	TRBJ1-1	NA	CASSEGTGARGTEAFF	TGTGCCAGCAGCGAGGGGACAGGGGCCCGGGGCACTGAAGCTTTCTTT
NA	TRBV5-1	TRBJ1-2	NA	CASSPPFTGDYGYTF	TGCGCCAGCAGCCCACCTTTTACGGGGGACTATGGCTACACCTTC
NA	TRBV5-5	TRBJ1-5	once	CASSFASGGQPQHF	TGTGCCAGCAGCTTTGCCAGTGGTGGTCAGCCCCAGCATTTT
NA	TRBV3-1/TRBV3-2	TRBJ2-1	NA	CATAGTPYNEQFF	TGTGCCACTGCCGGGACTCCATACAATGAGCAGTTCTTC
TRBD2	TRBV5-6	TRBJ2-7	NA	CASSLAPGGVHEQYF	TGTGCCAGCAGCTTGGCTCCTGGGGGGGTGCACGAGCAGTACTTC
NA	TRBV7-2	TRBJ1-2	NA	CASSLATYSSGYTF	TGTGCCAGCAGCTTAGCGACCTACAGTTCGGGCTACACCTTC
NA	TRBV7-2	TRBJ2-1	once	CASSSEGLAGNNEQFF	TGTGCCAGCAGCTCCGAAGGGCTGGCGGGGAACAATGAGCAGTTCTTC
NA	TRBV30	TRBJ1-4	NA	CAWSVLQEGGKLFF	TGTGCCTGGAGTGTACTTCAAGAGGGTGGAAAACTGTTTTTT
NA	TRBV5-1	TRBJ2-7	once	CATQGQKAYEQYF	TGCGCCACCCAGGGACAAAAGGCCTACGAGCAGTACTTC
NA	TRBV29-1	TRBJ2-3	NA	CSVKGVVSDTQYF	TGCAGCGTCAAAGGGGTTGTGTCAGATACGCAGTATTTT
NA	TRBV2	TRBJ2-3	NA	CASRTGSTDTQYF	TGTGCCAGCAGAACAGGGAGCACAGATACGCAGTATTTT
TRBD1	TRBV2	TRBJ1-1	NA	CASSTDRRNTEAFF	TGTGCCAGCAGTACGGACAGGAGGAACACTGAAGCTTTCTTT
TRBD2	TRBV30	TRBJ2-3	NA	CAWGAWTSGFSDTQYF	TGTGCCTGGGGGGCCTGGACTAGCGGGTTTTCGGATACGCAGTATTTT
NA	TRBV2	TRBJ1-2	NA	CATTGAAAYGYTF	TGTGCCACCACAGGTGCCGCGGCCTATGGCTACACCTTC
TRBD2	TRBV18	TRBJ2-1	few	CASSPFAGGPHEQFF	TGTGCCAGCTCACCGTTCGCGGGGGGGCCCCATGAGCAGTTCTTC
NA	TRBV5-1	TRBJ1-1	once	CASSLDTNTEAFF	TGCGCCAGCAGCTTGGACACGAACACTGAAGCTTTCTTT
TRBD1	TRBV6-6	TRBJ1-1	NA	CASSSDRRNTEAFF	TGTGCCAGCAGTTCGGACAGGCGGAACACTGAAGCTTTCTTT
TRBD1	TRBV19	TRBJ2-7	NA	CASSPNAPGQYEQYF	TGTGCCAGTAGCCCGAACGCCCCGGGACAGTACGAGCAGTACTTC
NA	TRBV24-1	TRBJ1-2	NA	CATSAGDAANYGYTF	TGTGCCACCAGCGCAGGGGACGCTGCTAACTATGGCTACACCTTC
NA	TRBV6-5	TRBJ2-1	NA	CASSNDIYNEQFF	TGTGCCAGCAGTAACGACATCTACAATGAGCAGTTCTTC
NA	TRBV21-1	TRBJ2-3	NA	CASSTQGDSEAKCSTDTQYF	TGTGCCAGCAGCACCCAAGGGGACAGTGAAGCAAAATGTAGCACAGATACGCAGTATTTT
NA	TRBV4-2	TRBJ1-5	NA	CASSPTGRGNQPQHF	TGTGCCAGCAGCCCCACAGGACGCGGCAATCAGCCCCAGCATTTT
TRBD1	TRBV19	TRBJ1-3	once	CASRDRVGNTIYF	TGTGCCAGTAGAGACAGGGTAGGAAACACCATATATTTT
NA	TRBV6-6	TRBJ1-1	NA	CASSYGQTALNTEAFF	TGTGCCAGCAGTTACGGCCAGACAGCCTTGAACACTGAAGCTTTCTTT
TRBD2	TRBV4-3	TRBJ2-1	NA	CASSQDPSGRDHNEQFF	TGCGCCAGCAGCCAAGATCCTAGCGGGAGGGATCACAATGAGCAGTTCTTC
NA	TRBV2	TRBJ1-4	few	CASSEKGWGEKLFF	TGTGCCAGCAGTGAAAAGGGGTGGGGTGAAAAACTGTTTTTT
NA	TRBV7-2	TRBJ2-2	NA	CASSLVAYSTGELFF	TGTGCCAGCAGCTTAGTTGCGTACAGCACCGGGGAGCTGTTTTTT
NA	TRBV5-5	TRBJ1-5	many	CASRSGFQRNQPQHF	TGTGCCAGCAGGTCGGGGTTCCAGCGCAATCAGCCCCAGCATTTT
TRBD1	TRBV25-1	TRBJ1-6	NA	CASSRTGTGESPLHF	TGTGCCAGCAGCAGAACCGGGACAGGGGAATCACCCCTCCACTTT
TRBD1	TRBV7-6	TRBJ1-1	NA	CASSGQGEKTEAFF	TGTGCCAGCAGCGGACAGGGGGAAAAGACTGAAGCTTTCTTT